This T cell receptor beta chain is drawn from a study of Graves' ophthalmopathy and Graves' hyperthyroidism (dated by TCRdb to 2016 to 2019). As for the study more broadly: Hyperthyroidism was considered stable if no progression to ophthalmopathy occurred within 18 months of follow-up. To tell Graves' ophthalmopathy apart from Graves' hyperthyroidism, and to predict which patients would progress to ophthalmopathy, the study relied on TCR beta repertoire signatures. In total, some 130 blood samples were TCR-sequenced: around 42 ophthalmopathy, over 70 hyperthyroidism and some 17 hyperthyroidism-to-ophthalmopathy patients. To explore V-J signatures distinguishing ophthalmopathy from hyperthyroidism, a discovery set of under 110 patients (fewer than 45 ophthalmopathy, around 55 stable hyperthyroidism) was enrolled. An independent validation cohort comprised roughly 20 hyperthyroidism patients and roughly 15 patients who later progressed from hyperthyroidism to ophthalmopathy. T-cell repertoires of thyroid tissue and blood were compared in about 6 hyperthyroidism patients. After sampling, hyperthyroidism patients received methimazole starting at 30 mg daily, and ophthalmopathy patients received high-dose intravenous methylprednisolone.

This clonotype has at least ten counts. It has no known antigen specificity. The input lacks base qualities; no much larger clone sits a single base away. Hyperthyroidism patients were newly diagnosed, with disease duration under 2 months, and aged 18 to 65 years. Patients with other autoimmune diseases, uncontrolled infections, pregnancy or lactation were excluded from the study. Diagnosis was based on clinical symptoms, serum thyroxine, TRAb, thyroid ultrasound and orbital computed tomography. Total RNA was extracted using Trizol reagent, and RNA quality was checked on an Agilent 2100 Bioanalyzer. Summary of the overall study and its limitations: No statistical method was used to predetermine the sample size, and group allocation was not hidden from the investigators. In validation, the model predicted ophthalmopathy progression with 70.59% sensitivity and roughly 72% specificity; roughly eleven predicted patients were CT-confirmed with GO in a median of approximately six months. In cross-validation, the 13-signature model distinguished ophthalmopathy from stable hyperthyroidism with 87.88% sensitivity and roughly 81% specificity, while in the test set the corresponding values were about 80% and 75%. Most expanded thyroid clonotypes with frequency above 0.001 were also detected in blood, suggesting blood repertoires may reflect the thyroid immune response.

CDR1 is given as DFQATT and CDR2 as SNEGSKA, both from the germline V gene (reference sequence). Trimming takes 7 bases off V and 7 bases off J; junction bases not matched to a gene: 10. The CDR3 holds 13 amino acids from the cysteine to the phenylalanine. The entry retains the CDR3 DNA only, 39 bases that are in frame from base 1. For repertoire sequencing, the TCR beta CDR3 regions were amplified from RNA transcripts. HTBI primers and the Qiagen OneStep RT-PCR kit were used in a first-round RT-PCR, which was followed by a second-round multiplex PCR, size selection and purification. Libraries were sequenced paired-end with 100 bp reads on an Illumina HiSeq2000. The authors processed their data as follows. SOAPnuke was used for read processing, and reads with adapters, uncalled bases, a mean Phred below 15, or no exact constant-primer or identifier match were discarded. High-quality paired reads were merged with COPE v1.2.5. Clonotypes were defined as unique nucleotide sequences and were aligned to IMGT TRB V, D and J references using MiTCR v1.1. Analysis was restricted to V-J combinations with a frequency above 0.0001, which covered about 99% of repertoires. For each V-J combination, a TCR clonal expansion and chaos score was defined as the ratio of F50 clonal expansion to chaos observed in the TCRdist matrix. Welch's t-statistics and random forest were used to reduce the features to about 14 V-J combinations, which were then used as input to a naive Bayes classifier. Thyroid-blood repertoire similarity was quantified with the Morisita-Horn index. The public reads were quality trimmed at Q25 with fastp and then assembled into clones with MiXCR by TCRdb, keeping productive beta chains. Each entry is one CDR3 protein sequence, shown with its most common DNA and genes. Clone size and V and J calls follow TCRdb, not the original study. A total of 560,000 or so distinct CDR3 sequences appear in this sample, about two fifths of them only once. About 4% of the sample comes from the top ten.

Sequenced sample: peripheral blood or thyroid tissue (not recorded which). The sequence joins TRBV20-1 to TRBJ2-7; TRBD2 aligns with 10 central bases. The sequence was collected from an adult man with Graves' hyperthyroidism. CDR3 sequence: CSVQLAGVLEQYF. In nucleotides, the sequence is TGCAGTGTCCAGCTAGCGGGAGTCTTAGAGCAGTACTTC.